This entry lists 20 T cell receptor beta chains sequenced from one sample in a study of T cell repertoires in cytomegalovirus infection. TCRdb processed the reads anew with MiXCR; each CDR3 protein has one entry. The sample consists of more than 150,000 distinct CDR3 sequences, around 20% of them appearing once. Sequences were obtained from PBMCs. These receptors were taken from a human donor in good health (CMV status not recorded). Some clones in this sample may be carry-over from other donors' samples.

This clonotype was seen only a few times. This chain connects TRBV6-2 or TRBV6-3 to TRBJ2-1; 7 bases agree with TRBD1. Trimming at V came to 10 bases and at J to 3 bases, leaving 9 bases not matched to a gene. Germline values: CDR1 MNHEY, CDR2 SVGEGT. The length of the CDR3 is 14 residues. CDR3 coding DNA: TGTGCCACCAGGGGGACGGGGAGCTACAATGAGCAGTTCTTC. Protein: CATRGTGSYNEQFF.

The gene calls are TRBV6-5 and TRBJ1-2; no reliable D call. Germline CDR1 is MNHEY and CDR2 is SVGAGI. The V end lost 5 bases, the J end lost 8 bases, and 12 bases lay between the germline ends. The CDR3 spans 12 residues. The CDR3: CASSDTLGGYTF. The CDR3 DNA follows: TGTGCCAGCAGTGACACTCTGGGGGGCTACACCTTC.

In its sample, this clonotype was seen a few times. The V and J genes are TRBV4-1 and TRBJ2-3; D may be TRBD1 (6 bases). The CDR3 totals 16 residues. Trimming cost V 1 base and J 1 base, with 12 bases left between them. Germline V gene sequence: CDR1 MGHRA, CDR2 YSYEKL. The CDR3 spells CASSQVGPGGTDTQYF. As DNA, the CDR3 is TGCGCCAGCAGCCAAGTCGGGCCAGGGGGCACAGATACGCAGTATTTT.

This clonotype has a count of ten or more. This chain joins TRBV7-2 and TRBJ1-2, with a tentative D call TRBD1 (5 bases). The V and J ends lost 4 bases and 6 bases respectively, with 18 bases between them. Germline V gene data show CDR1 as SGHTA and CDR2 as FQGNSA. This CDR3 spans 15 amino acids. The CDR3, as DNA: TGTGCCAGCAGCTGGGACGCCGGCCGTGAGAATGGCTACACCTTC. This sequence encodes CASSWDAGRENGYTF.

This clonotype showed up just a few times. The chain is built from TRBV12-3 or TRBV12-4 and TRBJ2-2, with no clear D. The ends were cut back, 3 bases at V and 2 bases at J, with 13 bases in the middle. This CDR3 has 16 residues. CDR3 amino acids: CASSFSRLPNTGELFF. As DNA, the CDR3 is TGTGCCAGCAGTTTTTCTCGCTTACCTAACACCGGGGAGCTGTTTTTT.

This clonotype was seen only a few times. V usage is TRBV20-1 and J usage is TRBJ2-1; TRBD2 aligns across 8 bases. The V gene end was trimmed by 5 bases and the J gene end by 0 bases; junction bases not matched to a gene: 6. The length of the CDR3 is 15 residues. Germline CDR1 and CDR2: DFQATT and SNEGSKA (reference sequence). In nucleotides, the CDR3 is TGCAGTGCTCCACTAGCGGCAAGCTCCTACAATGAGCAGTTCTTC. Its translation: CSAPLAASSYNEQFF.

The chain couples TRBV7-6 to TRBJ1-2; possible D gene TRBD1, 5 bases. CDR1 and CDR2 from the germline V gene are SGHVS and FNYEAQ. V lost 0 bases, J lost 4 bases, and 12 bases lay in between. This CDR3 is built from 15 residues. This chain's CDR3 is CASSLAGDGPYGYTF. DNA of the CDR3: TGTGCCAGCAGCTTAGCGGGGGACGGCCCCTATGGCTACACCTTC.

J is TRBJ1-3 and V is TRBV12-3 or TRBV12-4, with D unclear. Trimming removed 8 bases at V and 8 bases at J, with 13 bases between. This CDR3 has 12 residues. The CDR3 loop is CASRRTRDTIYF. CDR3 in DNA: TGTGCCAGCCGGCGGACGAGGGACACCATATATTTT.

This clonotype occurred a few times. The chain joins TRBV27 to TRBJ2-2; D possibly corresponds to TRBD1 (6 bases). The length of the CDR3 is 15 residues. Germline V gene lookup returns CDR1 MNHEY and CDR2 SMNVEV (reference sequence). V lost 7 bases to trimming and J lost 7 bases, with 19 bases between them. In DNA, the CDR3 is TGTGCCAGCATGATCCTCGGGACACGACACGGGGAGCTGTTTTTT. Protein: CASMILGTRHGELFF.

This rearrangement joins TRBV28 to TRBJ1-5; 7 bases agree with TRBD1. Germline assignment: CDR1 MDHEN and CDR2 SYDVKM. V shed 10 bases and J 0 bases; nucleotides not matched to a gene: 6. The CDR3 length is 14 residues. CDR3 sequence: CAIMTGNSNQPQHF. The CDR3 nucleotides are TGTGCCATTATGACAGGGAATAGCAATCAGCCCCAGCATTTT. The full variable domain, completed using reference TRBV28 and TRBJ1-5, is DVKVTQSSRYLVKRTGEKVFLECVQDMDHENMFWYRQDPGLGLRLIYFSYDVKMKEKGDIPEGYSVSREKKERFSLILESASTNQTSMYLCAIMTGNSNQPQHFGDGTRLSIL.

This clonotype was picked up many times. The V call is TRBV28, the J call TRBJ2-5, with D perhaps assigned TRBD1 or TRBD2 (5 bases each). Deletions cut 6 bases from V and 1 base from J, with 18 bases between. The CDR3 consists of 16 residues. The germline gives CDR1 MDHEN, CDR2 SYDVKM. The CDR3, as DNA: TGTGCCAGCAGACGCAGCCGGGACGGACTCCAAGAGACCCAGTACTTC. Residues: CASRRSRDGLQETQYF. Using reference TRBV28 and TRBJ2-5 for the parts outside the CDR3, the full variable domain is DVKVTQSSRYLVKRTGEKVFLECVQDMDHENMFWYRQDPGLGLRLIYFSYDVKMKEKGDIPEGYSVSREKKERFSLILESASTNQTSMYLCASRRSRDGLQETQYFGPGTRLLVL.

The chain employs TRBV5-6 and TRBJ2-3; TRBD1 might be the D (6 bases). CDR3 length: 13 residues. With 6 bases removed from V and 7 bases from J, the gap between germline ends came to 15 bases. CDR1 is SGHDT, CDR2 YYEEEE, per germline. CDR3 loop: CASTLDGGNTQYF. CDR3 DNA sequence: TGTGCCAGCACCCTTGATGGGGGCAATACGCAGTATTTT.

The rearrangement uses TRBV9 and TRBJ2-3; TRBD1 matches at 10 bases. The V gene end was trimmed by 4 bases and the J gene end by 14 bases; junction bases not matched to a gene: 10. The CDR3 runs to 13 residues. CDR1 SGDLS and CDR2 YYNGEE come from the germline V gene. CDR3 sequence: CASSIDLTGGPYF. The CDR3 nucleotides are TGTGCCAGCAGCATCGACCTGACAGGGGGCCCGTATTTT.

This clonotype was seen more than once but under ten times. V usage is TRBV19 and J usage is TRBJ1-1; D gene unclear. CDR1 is LNHDA, CDR2 SQIVND, per germline (reference sequence). The CDR3 loop spans 15 amino acids. V was cut by 6 bases and J by 3 bases, with 17 bases left in between. The CDR3 DNA sequence: TGTGCCAGTAGGATAATTTGGGATTCGGACACTGAAGCTTTCTTT. Translating it yields CASRIIWDSDTEAFF. Combining the CDR3 with reference TRBV19 and TRBJ1-1 gives the whole variable domain DGGITQSPKYLFRKEGQNVTLSCEQNLNHDAMYWYRQDPGQGLRLIYYSQIVNDFQKGDIAEGYSVSREKKESFPLTVTSAQKNPTAFYLCASRIIWDSDTEAFFGQGTRLTVV.

This clonotype appeared a few times. This chain connects TRBV20-1 to TRBJ2-2; TRBD2 might be the D (6 bases). The CDR3 sequence is 13 residues long. The germline V gene encodes CDR1 DFQATT and CDR2 SNEGSKA (reference sequence). Trimming took off 0 bases at V and 6 bases at J, with 8 bases between the two ends. CDR3 protein: CSARDREPGELFF. In DNA form, the CDR3 reads TGCAGTGCTAGAGATCGGGAGCCCGGGGAGCTGTTTTTT.

The rearrangement uses TRBV6-6 and TRBJ2-3; D is perhaps TRBD1 (5 bases). The CDR3 length is 13 residues. CDR1 and CDR2 (germline): MNHNY, SVGAGI (reference sequence). Trimming left V 7 bases short and J 2 bases short, with 10 bases between. CDR3 sequence (DNA): TGTGCCAGCAACCAGGGCATCACAGATACGCAGTATTTT. This codes for CASNQGITDTQYF.

CDR3 in amino acids: CASSALLHLTRANTEAFF. CDR3 nucleotide sequence: TGTGCCAGCAGTGCCCTCCTCCACTTAACCAGGGCGAACACTGAAGCTTTCTTT. V usage is TRBV27 and J usage is TRBJ1-1; TRBD1 might be the D (5 bases). Trimming left V 5 bases short and J 1 base short, with 23 bases between. The CDR3 extends over 18 amino acids. Looked up from germline, CDR1 is MNHEY and CDR2 is SMNVEV (reference sequence).

This clonotype has only a few counts. The rearrangement uses TRBV12-3 or TRBV12-4 and TRBJ2-1; 8 bases match TRBD1. J gave up 8 bases and V 4 bases, and 13 bases lay outside the gene matches. There are 16 residues in the CDR3. Here the CDR3 DNA reads TGTGCCAGCAGTTCAGCTGAACAGGGGGGACTGGATGAGCAGTTCTTC. It translates to CASSSAEQGGLDEQFF.

This clonotype has at least ten counts. The CDR3 DNA follows: TGTGCCAGCAGCTTAGTGCTTAGCGGGGGCGTTTCCACAGATACGCAGTATTTT. Translated, it gives CASSLVLSGGVSTDTQYF. The V gene is TRBV7-2, the J gene TRBJ2-3; 9 bases map to TRBD2. Trimming cost V 1 base and J 2 bases; bases outside gene matches: 10. Looked up from germline, CDR1 is SGHTA and CDR2 is FQGNSA. This CDR3 has 18 amino acids. Full variable domain (outside the CDR3, taken from reference TRBV7-2 and TRBJ2-3): GAGVSQSPSNKVTEKGKDVELRCDPISGHTALYWYRQSLGQGLEFLIYFQGNSAPDKSGLPSDRFSAERTGGSVSTLTIQRTQQEDSAVYLCASSLVLSGGVSTDTQYFGPGTRLTVL.

This clonotype has a count of ten or more. CDR3 sequence reads: CASSSHSGAYNEQFF. The CDR3 coding sequence is TGTGCCAGCAGCTCCCATAGCGGGGCTTACAATGAGCAGTTCTTC. This chain joins TRBV7-2 and TRBJ2-1; TRBD2 matches 8 bases. From germline, CDR1 is SGHTA and CDR2 FQGNSA. The length of the CDR3 is 15 residues. J lost 4 bases, V lost 4 bases, and 6 bases had no gene match. Full variable domain (remainder filled in from reference TRBV7-2 and TRBJ2-1): GAGVSQSPSNKVTEKGKDVELRCDPISGHTALYWYRQSLGQGLEFLIYFQGNSAPDKSGLPSDRFSAERTGGSVSTLTIQRTQQEDSAVYLCASSSHSGAYNEQFFGPGTRLTVL.